This paragraph reports one TCR beta chain. This clonotype is assessed as medium-sized (0.01 to 0.1%). Its antigen is still unknown. No base quality values were provided; no much bigger clone lies one nucleotide off. The CDR3 runs 14 residues from the cysteine to the phenylalanine. Only CDR3 DNA is held: 42 bases, read in frame from base 1. Trimmed from V: 11 bases; trimmed from J: 4 bases; junction bases lacking a gene match: 10. Taken from the germline V gene, the CDR1 and CDR2 loops are ENHRY and SYGVKD. These data belong to a study of T cells in Graves' hyperthyroidism and ophthalmopathy (dated by TCRdb to 2018 to 2020). Regarding the research as a whole: Peripheral blood was sampled at the time of initial diagnosis, prior to any treatment. A discovery cohort of roughly 100 patients, 43 with Graves' ophthalmopathy and under 60 with stable Graves' hyperthyroidism, was used to find distinguishing TCR V-J signatures. An independent validation cohort of 18 to 20 hyperthyroidism patients and over 15 patients who later progressed to ophthalmopathy tested prospective prediction of ophthalmopathy. For training and testing, the 100 patients in the discovery cohort were randomly divided in a 7:3 ratio. In more than five Graves' hyperthyroidism patients, the study also compared T-cell repertoires from thyroid tissue with T-cell repertoires from blood. Once sampling was done, hyperthyroidism patients were given methimazole at a starting dose of 30 mg daily, whereas ophthalmopathy patients were given high-dose intravenous methylprednisolone. TCR Vbeta CDR3 sequencing of some 140 peripheral blood samples (approximately 44 ophthalmopathy, 70 to 85 hyperthyroidism and approximately 17 progressor patients) is reported in the paper.

Broader findings and caveats from the paper: No statistical method was used to fix the sample size in advance, and group allocation was not hidden from the investigators. In validation, progression to ophthalmopathy was predicted by the model with almost 71% sensitivity and under 85% specificity, a median of approximately 6.5 months before onset. A 13 V-J signature model separated ophthalmopathy from stable hyperthyroidism, with 87.88% sensitivity and roughly 84% specificity in cross-validation and 80%/75% in testing. Blood samples also contained most of the expanded thyroid clonotypes (frequency above 0.001), which suggests that blood repertoires may reflect thyroid immune responses.

A patient counted as having stable Graves' hyperthyroidism if no progression to ophthalmopathy occurred over 18 months of follow-up. Hyperthyroidism patients were aged 18 to 65 years and newly diagnosed, with disease duration of less than 2 months. Exclusion was applied to patients with uncontrolled infections, other autoimmune diseases, pregnancy or lactation. Diagnoses were established on the basis of clinical symptoms, serum thyroxine and TRAb, thyroid ultrasound, and orbital computed tomography. Ficoll-Paque density gradient centrifugation was used to isolate PBMCs from around 10 ml of fresh peripheral blood. Total RNA was extracted using Trizol reagent, and RNA quality was assessed on an Agilent 2100 Bioanalyzer. The TCR beta CDR3 regions were amplified from the RNA transcripts. The first round of RT-PCR for the TCR CDR3 was performed with the HTBI primer set and the Qiagen OneStep RT-PCR kit. A second multiplex PCR round built the libraries, followed by size selection and purification. Sequencing of the libraries was done on an Illumina HiSeq2000 using paired-end 100 bp reads. The authors' analysis ran thus. SOAPnuke was used to process the raw data, with reads discarded if the reads contained adapters or uncalled bases, had a mean Phred below 15, or lacked an exact constant-primer or identifier match. High-quality paired reads were merged with COPE v1.2.5, and unique nucleotide sequences were defined as clonotypes. Clonotypes were aligned to IMGT TRBV, TRBD and TRBJ reference segments using MiTCR v1.1. Analysis was restricted to V-J combinations with a frequency above 0.0001, which covered about 99% of repertoires. The TCS score was defined as F50 (clonal expansion) divided by E x V (chaos), with BLOSUM62-based TCRdist calculated between CDR3 peptides within each V-J. Welch's t-statistics and random forest reduced around 510 V-J features to about 12, which were used in a naive Bayes classifier (R e1071). In-frame beta chains were kept once TCRdb had trimmed the public reads at Q25 with fastp and called clones with MiXCR. Every CDR3 protein is listed once, alongside the most common genes and DNA of its rows. For this entry, the V and J calls and clone size follow TCRdb and not the study's own pipeline. The sample table contains 20,000 to 30,000 distinct CDR3 sequences; only one count was recorded for roughly 46% of them. Around a tenth of the sample is taken by the ten largest.

This chain joins TRBV10-3 to TRBJ2-4; 8 bases in the junction line up with TRBD2. This TCR came from a woman aged 30 to 39 with Graves' hyperthyroidism. The sample was blood. The CDR3 reads as follows: CASAPLAAKNIQYF. The nucleotide sequence reads as follows: TGTGCCTCGGCCCCACTAGCGGCTAAAAACATTCAGTACTTC.